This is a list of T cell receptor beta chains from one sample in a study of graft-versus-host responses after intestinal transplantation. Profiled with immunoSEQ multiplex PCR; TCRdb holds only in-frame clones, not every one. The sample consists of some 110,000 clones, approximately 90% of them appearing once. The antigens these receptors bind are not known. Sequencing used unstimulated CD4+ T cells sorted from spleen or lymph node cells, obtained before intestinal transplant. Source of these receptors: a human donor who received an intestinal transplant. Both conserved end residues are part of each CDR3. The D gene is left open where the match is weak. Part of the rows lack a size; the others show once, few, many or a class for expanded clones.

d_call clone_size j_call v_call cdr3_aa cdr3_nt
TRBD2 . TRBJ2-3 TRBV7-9 CASSPGLAGGRSDTQYF TGTGCCAGCAGCCCGGGACTAGCGGGAGGTCGGTCAGATACGCAGTATTTT
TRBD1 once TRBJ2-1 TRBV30 CASNRDSYNEQFF TGTGCCTCGAACCGGGACAGTTACAATGAGCAGTTCTTC
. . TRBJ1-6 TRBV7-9 CASSLAPGLSPLHF TGTGCCAGCAGCTTAGCACCGGGACTTTCACCCCTCCACTTT
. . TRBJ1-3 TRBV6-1 CASSEASGVGNTIYF TGTGCCAGCAGTGAAGCGTCAGGGGTCGGAAACACCATATATTTT
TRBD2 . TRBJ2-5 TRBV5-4 CATQVGGLRETQYF TGTGCTACGCAGGTCGGGGGGTTGCGGGAGACCCAGTACTTC
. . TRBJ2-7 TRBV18 CASSPQRFGSRKQYF TGTGCCAGCTCACCACAGCGGTTCGGTAGCCGAAAGCAGTACTTC
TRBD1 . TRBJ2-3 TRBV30 CAWSTGGSTDTQYF TGTGCCTGGAGTACAGGGGGGAGCACAGATACGCAGTATTTT
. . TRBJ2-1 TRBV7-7 CASSLDWYNEQFF TGTGCCAGCAGCTTAGACTGGTACAATGAGCAGTTCTTC
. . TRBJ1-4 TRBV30 CAWSQPGGVNEKLFF TGTGCCTGGAGTCAACCTGGGGGGGTTAATGAAAAACTGTTTTTT
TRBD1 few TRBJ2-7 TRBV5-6 CASSLDRGASYEQYF TGTGCCAGCAGCTTGGACAGGGGGGCCTCCTACGAGCAGTACTTC
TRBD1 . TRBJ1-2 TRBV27 CASRTGGYGYTF TGTGCCAGCAGGACAGGGGGCTATGGCTACACCTTC
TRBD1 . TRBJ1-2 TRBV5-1 CASSFGTGPIYGYTF TGCGCCAGCAGCTTTGGGACAGGGCCCATTTATGGCTACACCTTC
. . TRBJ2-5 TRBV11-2 CASSLSRQRLYQETQYF TGTGCCAGCAGCTTATCTCGACAGCGACTGTACCAAGAGACCCAGTACTTC
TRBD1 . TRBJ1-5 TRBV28 CASRPGGKYQPQHF TGTGCCAGCAGGCCAGGGGGAAAATATCAGCCCCAGCATTTT